This section outlines one T cell receptor beta chain sequence together with its context. Every donor was a healthy person donating bone marrow. Donors had nominal health at sampling but likely had unrecorded immune exposures. The data stem from a study of cytomegalovirus exposure and HLA in healthy donors. Study-wide background: In an early release, HLA-typed donors contributed 80 million to 95 million unique TCR sequences. Across some 400 genotyped donors, around 82% landed in the Caucasian-associated ancestry cluster.

The primer mix had 60 Vbeta and 13 Jbeta primers. The table came from immunoSEQ multiplex PCR; TCRdb's copy has only in-frame clones and leaves some out. The sample gives some 120,000 clones, over 65% of which show up once; about 3.4% is in the top ten. Germline V gene data show CDR1 as SGHRS and CDR2 as YFSETQ. V gave up 4 bases and J gave up 1 base, with 20 bases separating them. The CDR3 covers 18 residues. V usage is TRBV5-1 and J usage is TRBJ2-2; possible D gene TRBD1, 8 bases. This sequence originates from a man under 40 in good health and CMV-seronegative. Sequencing was carried out using PBMCs. CDR3 DNA sequence: TGCGCCAGCAGCCCAAGGGGGGGACAGGCAGGGAACACCGGGGAGCTGTTTTTT. Translation gives CASSPRGGQAGNTGELFF.